Sequencing of this TCR beta chain was carried out in a study of CD8 T cells in Susac syndrome. Germline V lookup: CDR1 LGHNA, CDR2 YNFKEQ. The CDR3 has 16 residues. V dropped 0 bases and J dropped 3; count of bases not matched to a gene: 5. Sequencing of TCR beta was performed on blood CD8+ and CD4+ T cells. The multiple sclerosis controls were treatment-naive patients, and their relapsing-remitting disease was stable or active. TEMRA cells were FACS-enriched, and CD8+ and CD4+ T cells were isolated negatively. An input of about 0.45 to 1 ug of RNA was subjected to reverse transcription using random hexamers. Coverage of TCR beta CDR3 amplification by immunoSEQ multiplex PCR extended to 54 Vbeta and 13 Jbeta. TCRdb ran MiXCR on the immunoSEQ multiplex PCR reads and lists one entry per CDR3 protein. The sample carries about 300,000 distinct CDR3 sequences, approximately 89% recorded once.

This receptor was obtained from a human donor with multiple sclerosis. Sequencing was performed on CD8+ T cells from PBMCs. The V call is TRBV4-2, the J call TRBJ2-7; 10 bases align to TRBD2. DNA for the CDR3: TGTGCCAGCAGCCAAGAGTTGACTAGCGGGTTCTACGAGCAGTACTTC. It codes for CASSQELTSGFYEQYF.